Detailed here is one TCR beta chain. Antigen specificity is unknown. This specimen comes from a study of T-cell memory formation after mild COVID-19. After 5'RACE with constant-segment primers, TCR alpha and TCR beta cDNA libraries carrying sample barcodes and UMIs were obtained. MiXCR, applied by TCRdb to the 5' RACE reads, yields one record per CDR3 protein. The sample contains 350,000 to 500,000 distinct CDR3 sequences, over 15% of which appear only once. The study, taken as a whole, reports: Clones that got smaller from day 15 to 85 had even CD4/CD8, while clones growing later tipped toward CD4+. Detection of some responders pre-infection suggested pre-existing cross-reactive memory T cells participated. Contracting clones localized mainly to CM and EM when CD4+ and mainly to EMRA when CD8+.

Germline loops: CDR1 SGHDN, CDR2 FVKESK. V lost 1 base and J lost 8, with 5 bases in between. The CDR3 has 12 amino acids. This chain connects TRBV14 to TRBJ1-4, with no clear D. Sequenced sample: PBMCs or a T cell subset sorted from them (not recorded which). The clonotype comes from an adult woman who had mild COVID-19 (a few samples of this study predate the infection). Cell type and time point are not known. The chain's CDR3 is CASSQGGEKLFF. For the CDR3, the DNA is TGTGCCAGCAGCCAAGGTGGAGAAAAACTGTTTTTT.